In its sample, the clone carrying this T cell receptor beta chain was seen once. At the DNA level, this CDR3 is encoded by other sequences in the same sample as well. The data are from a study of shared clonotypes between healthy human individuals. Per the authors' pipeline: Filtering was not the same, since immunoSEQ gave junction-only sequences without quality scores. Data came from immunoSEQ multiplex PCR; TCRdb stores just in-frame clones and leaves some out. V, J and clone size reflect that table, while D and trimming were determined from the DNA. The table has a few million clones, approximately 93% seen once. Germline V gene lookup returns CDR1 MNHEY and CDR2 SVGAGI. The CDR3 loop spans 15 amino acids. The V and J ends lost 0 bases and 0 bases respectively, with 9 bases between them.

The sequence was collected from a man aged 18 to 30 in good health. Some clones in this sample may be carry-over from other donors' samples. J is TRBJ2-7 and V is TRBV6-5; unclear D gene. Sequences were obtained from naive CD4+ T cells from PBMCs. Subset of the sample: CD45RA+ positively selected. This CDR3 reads CASSYSSAYSYEQYF. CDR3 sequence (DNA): TGTGCCAGCAGTTACTCGTCCGCCTACTCCTACGAGCAGTACTTC.